This TCR beta chain is from a study of blood T cell repertoires in COVID-19 (dated by TCRdb to between 2020 and 2021). General notes on the study: Collaborator samples came from the United States, Italy and Spain and covered acute and convalescent phases of COVID-19. The material from the prospective study consisted of cDNA or gDNA derived from T cells, B-cell-depleted T cells, or PBMCs. Subjects who had been exposed to COVID-19, were actively infected with it, or had recovered from it provided the deeply sampled blood TCRbeta repertoires that made up the dataset. A freely available public database, intended as a resource for researchers studying the immune response to SARS-CoV-2, is where the repertoires were released. The samples were drawn from the first 160 participants of the ongoing ImmuneRACE study and from 950 to 1,500 subjects provided by 6 global collaborators. Sample metadata almost always included a de-identified subject ID, COVID-19 status, age in years and sex. HLA class I and class II types, where available, came from metadata supplied by the sample provider rather than from assay-based typing.

CDR1 and CDR2 are read off the germline V gene as KGHSH and LQKENI. Inclusive of the bounding cysteine and phenylalanine, the CDR3 is 13 residues long. Just CDR3 DNA is preserved here, 39 bases in frame from base 1. V is pared back by 6 bases and J by 3 bases, with 9 bases lying between the germline termini. TCRbeta CDR3 regions were amplified from genomic DNA using the immunoSEQ Assay, a bias-controlled multiplex PCR. The paper's data handling went like this. The number of nucleated cells in each sample was estimated from the amplification of reference gene primers within the assay. To quantify the absolute abundance of each unique TCRbeta CDR3 rearrangement, sequence reads were collapsed and filtered. Productive Simpson clonality was computed per sample as the square root of Simpson's diversity index over productive rearrangements. TCRdb's version of the immuneACCESS table is confined to in-frame rearrangements and falls short of the full clone set. An unresolved V gene accounts for under half of the shortfall where checked; the remainder is of unknown origin. Clone size and V and J calls were adopted from that table, with D and trimming inferred from the DNA. A total of tens of thousands of clones appear in this sample, 80% to 95% of them only once. Together, the top ten hold around 6.5% of the sample.

A note on this clone: What this receptor recognizes is not known. No per-base quality is available; no much larger clone lies one base away.

Collaborating institutions collected whole blood in K2EDTA tubes following their own protocols. Collaborator samples were shipped for TCRbeta analysis as frozen whole blood, isolated PBMCs, or DNA extracted from either sample type. Overall study outcomes, separate from this receptor: Clinical and demographic metadata were provided uncurated, with the amount varying by source and participant.

Input material: peripheral blood. This receptor was obtained from a man aged 50 or older with active COVID-19. The rearranged segments are TRBV18 and TRBJ1-3, and TRBD1 may be the D gene, going by 5 matching bases. This receptor carries the CDR3 CASSPTDGNTIYF. The nucleotide sequence is TGTGCCAGCTCTCCGACAGATGGAAACACCATATATTTT. Reference TRBV18 and TRBJ1-3 genes cover what lies past the CDR3, so the full variable domain is NAGVMQNPRHLVRRRGQEARLRCSPMKGHSHVYWYRQLPEEGLKFMVYLQKENIIDESGMPKERFSAEFPKEGPSILRIQQVVRGDSAAYFCASSPTDGNTIYFGEGSWLTVV.